This passage covers 26 T cell receptor beta chains from one sample sequenced in a study of blood T cell repertoires in COVID-19. The assay was immunoSEQ multiplex PCR, and TCRdb's table has in-frame clones only and misses some. The repertoire has some 73,000 clones, approximately 80% of them found once; the top ten carry 2% to 2.5%. Sequencing was carried out using peripheral blood. The receptor source for this set is a man between 70 and 80 years old with COVID-19, enrolled during active disease.

This clone was observed a single time. V is TRBV7-9 and J is TRBJ1-3; D unclear. Germline loops: CDR1 SEHNR, CDR2 FQNEAQ (reference sequence). This CDR3 spans 14 amino acids. V lost 6 bases and J 0 bases, leaving 9 bases between the germline ends. CDR3 DNA: TGTGCCAGCAGTCTTACAGACTCTGGAAACACCATATATTTT. Its protein product is CASSLTDSGNTIYF.

This sequence joins TRBV28 and TRBJ2-3; 8 bases are a match to TRBD1. The germline V gene has CDR1 MDHEN and CDR2 SYDVKM. The trim removed 2 bases at V and 4 bases at J, leaving 5 bases unmatched. This CDR3 comprises 15 residues. CDR3 residues: CASSLLRTGPDTQYF. CDR3 DNA sequence: TGTGCCAGCAGTTTACTTAGGACAGGGCCAGATACGCAGTATTTT.

The chain is built from TRBV25-1 and TRBJ1-5, with D possibly matching TRBD1 (6 bases). Trimming took 4 bases from V and 7 from J, leaving 17 bases between them. The CDR3 spans 15 residues. Germline CDR1 and CDR2: MGHDK and SYGVNS. The CDR3 nucleotides are TGTGCCAGCAGTGCGACAGGAATAGAGGGGCAGCCCCAGCATTTT. Its translation is CASSATGIEGQPQHF.

This chain links TRBV18 with TRBJ2-1; 9 bases agree with TRBD1. The CDR3 consists of 15 residues. Per the germline V gene, CDR1 is KGHSH and CDR2 is LQKENI. With 6 bases clipped from V and 4 bases from J, the junction kept 7 bases outside the gene matches. CDR3 amino acids: CASSPGTGLYNEQFF. CDR3 sequence (DNA): TGTGCCAGCTCCCCCGGGACAGGGCTTTACAATGAGCAGTTCTTC.

The chain has TRBV4-3 and TRBJ2-1; 9 bases are shared with TRBD2. The V and J ends lost 4 bases and 1 base, in that order; junction bases with no gene match: 5. CDR3 length equals 16 residues. Per germline, CDR1 LGHNA and CDR2 YSLEER. The CDR3 here is CASSLASGISYNEQFF. In DNA form, the CDR3 reads TGCGCCAGCAGCCTTGCTAGCGGGATTTCCTACAATGAGCAGTTCTTC.

The chain couples TRBV27 to TRBJ2-1; TRBD2 agrees at 12 bases. Looked up from germline, CDR1 is MNHEY and CDR2 is SMNVEV (reference sequence). CDR3 length: 15 amino acids. Trimming at V came to 6 bases and at J to 6 bases, leaving 6 bases not matched to a gene. The CDR3 loop is CASSTLAGGPNEQFF. The CDR3 DNA reads as TGTGCCAGCAGCACACTAGCGGGAGGACCCAATGAGCAGTTCTTC.

This chain joins TRBV30 and TRBJ1-2, with D unclear. The CDR3 is 14 residues long. CDR1 and CDR2 (germline): GTSNPN, SVGIG (reference sequence). Deletions cut 5 bases from V and 7 bases from J, with 20 bases between. DNA for the CDR3: TGTGCCTGGCGCTTAAAAGGAGGTTCCCTTGGCTACACCTTC. It yields the protein CAWRLKGGSLGYTF. The variable domain in full, completed from reference TRBV30 and TRBJ1-2, reads SQTIHQWPATLVQPVGSPLSLECTVEGTSNPNLYWYRQAAGRGLQLLFYSVGIGQISSEVPQNLSASRPQDRQFILSSKKLLLSDSGFYLCAWRLKGGSLGYTFGSGTRLTVV.

This chain links TRBV4-3 with TRBJ2-1; the D gene is possibly TRBD1 (5 bases). CDR1 is LGHNA, CDR2 YSLEER, per germline. CDR3 length: 14 amino acids. The ends were cut back, 1 base at V and 4 bases at J, with 8 bases in the middle. This CDR3 reads CASSQVRQYNEQFF. The CDR3 nucleotides read TGCGCCAGCAGCCAAGTAAGACAGTACAATGAGCAGTTCTTC.

This chain uses TRBV29-1 with TRBJ1-1; perhaps TRBD1 as D (6 bases). The V gene's germline CDR1 is SQVTM and CDR2 ANQGSEA. CDR3 length equals 14 residues. V lost 6 bases and J lost 0, with 14 bases in between. The chain's CDR3 is CSVLGQGMNTEAFF. The CDR3 DNA follows: TGCAGCGTGCTGGGACAAGGGATGAACACTGAAGCTTTCTTT.

This clone was seen only once. The V gene is TRBV28, the J gene TRBJ2-1; D may be TRBD2 (7 bases). Trimming shortened V by 5 bases and J by 4 bases, and 18 bases separated the two germline ends. The CDR3 runs 16 residues. The germline gives CDR1 MDHEN, CDR2 SYDVKM. The CDR3: CASSRTGLGGYNEQFF. The CDR3 DNA is TGTGCCAGCAGTAGGACCGGACTAGGGGGTTACAATGAGCAGTTCTTC. The whole variable domain, filled in from reference TRBV28 and TRBJ2-1, reads DVKVTQSSRYLVKRTGEKVFLECVQDMDHENMFWYRQDPGLGLRLIYFSYDVKMKEKGDIPEGYSVSREKKERFSLILESASTNQTSMYLCASSRTGLGGYNEQFFGPGTRLTVL.

This clone came up once. The chain joins TRBV9 to TRBJ2-3, with D uncertain. Germline CDR1 is SGDLS and CDR2 is YYNGEE. V lost 3 bases and J 3 bases, leaving 14 bases between the germline ends. This CDR3 is 15 amino acids long. The CDR3 bases are TGTGCCAGCAGCGCTACCCTGGTCGGTACAGATACGCAGTATTTT. It encodes CASSATLVGTDTQYF.

The chain is built from TRBV11-3 and TRBJ2-7; 7 bases map to TRBD2. Trimming removed 5 bases from V and 5 bases from J; junction bases left unmatched: 15. The CDR3 runs to 16 residues. The germline gives CDR1 SGHNT, CDR2 YENEEA. Here the CDR3 DNA reads TGTGCCAGCAGCCATCCGAGGGACTACTCCTTGGACGAGCAGTACTTC. Amino acids: CASSHPRDYSLDEQYF.

The chain couples TRBV7-8 to TRBJ2-3, with 14 bases lining up with TRBD2. The CDR3 spans 18 residues. V gave up 5 bases and J gave up 0 bases; unmatched junction bases: 7. Germline V lookup: CDR1 SGHVS, CDR2 FQNEAQ. The CDR3 DNA is TGTGCCAGCAGCGCCAGACTAGCGGGAGGGCCTAGCACAGATACGCAGTATTTT. This sequence encodes CASSARLAGGPSTDTQYF.

This chain connects TRBV7-2 to TRBJ2-5; D may be TRBD2 (6 bases). Trimming shortened V by 5 bases and J by 0 bases, and 13 bases separated the two germline ends. The CDR3 is 15 residues long. CDR1 and CDR2 from the germline V gene are SGHTA and FQGNSA. CDR3 protein: CASSQSGGDQETQYF. Written as DNA, the CDR3 is TGTGCCAGCAGCCAATCGGGCGGGGACCAAGAGACCCAGTACTTC.

The rearrangement links TRBV11-1 to TRBJ1-1, with no clear D. With 1 base removed from V and 4 bases from J, the gap between germline ends came to 7 bases. Germline loops: CDR1 SGHAT, CDR2 FQDESV (reference sequence). This CDR3 region has 13 residues. For the CDR3, the DNA is TGTGCCAGCAGCTTAGGAGGTGTCACTGAAGCTTTCTTT. Amino acid sequence: CASSLGGVTEAFF. The full variable domain, in which reference TRBV11-1 and TRBJ1-1 provide the parts outside the CDR3, is EAEVAQSPRYKITEKSQAVAFWCDPISGHATLYWYRQILGQGPELLVQFQDESVVDDSQLPKDRFSAERLKGVDSTLKIQPAELGDSAMYLCASSLGGVTEAFFGQGTRLTVV.

V and J are TRBV9 and TRBJ1-5; tentative D call: TRBD1 (5 bases). Trimming cost V 5 bases and J 4 bases, with 10 bases left between them. CDR3 length: 13 residues. Germline V gives CDR1 SGDLS, CDR2 YYNGEE. The chain's CDR3 is CASSPGGNQPQHF. The CDR3 nucleotides read TGTGCCAGCAGTCCCGGGGGAAATCAGCCCCAGCATTTT.

The chain carries TRBV19 and TRBJ2-3, with 11 bases identical to TRBD2. This CDR3 spans 16 amino acids. The V segment lost 6 bases and the J segment 8 bases; nucleotides outside the gene matches: 13. From germline, CDR1 is LNHDA and CDR2 SQIVND (reference sequence). The chain's CDR3 is CASSRPSSGREGTQYF. CDR3 sequence (DNA): TGTGCCAGTAGCCGTCCCAGTAGCGGGAGGGAGGGTACGCAGTATTTT. Drawing the rest from reference TRBV19 and TRBJ2-3, the complete variable domain is DGGITQSPKYLFRKEGQNVTLSCEQNLNHDAMYWYRQDPGQGLRLIYYSQIVNDFQKGDIAEGYSVSREKKESFPLTVTSAQKNPTAFYLCASSRPSSGREGTQYFGPGTRLTVL.

The chain combines TRBV28 with TRBJ1-2; TRBD1 might be the D (6 bases). The ends were cut back, 5 bases at V and 7 bases at J, with 20 bases in the middle. Germline lookup yields CDR1 MDHEN and CDR2 SYDVKM. The CDR3 loop spans 15 amino acids. CDR3 region: CASSPGGGALGGYTF. DNA of the CDR3: TGTGCCAGCAGTCCAGGAGGGGGGGCGCTGGGTGGCTACACCTTC.

This rearrangement joins TRBV7-9 to TRBJ1-5, with TRBD1 matching over 7 bases. With V trimmed by 1 base and J by 4 bases, 7 bases remained unmatched. CDR1 and CDR2 (germline): SEHNR, FQNEAQ (reference sequence). The CDR3 totals 16 residues. The CDR3 DNA reads as TGTGCCAGCAGCTTAGTCTCAGGGGGAATAAATCAGCCCCAGCATTTT. Amino acids: CASSLVSGGINQPQHF.

The chain employs TRBV12-5 and TRBJ1-1; the D is unclear. V dropped 4 bases and J dropped 1 base, with 10 bases sitting between them. CDR1 and CDR2 from the germline V gene are LGHNT and FRNRAP. The length of the CDR3 is 14 residues. The CDR3 nucleotides are TGTGCTAGTGGTTCGGGTCCCGCGAACACTGAAGCTTTCTTT. This sequence encodes CASGSGPANTEAFF.

This clone was counted between two and nine times. The sample contains more than one DNA sequence encoding this CDR3. The DNA for the CDR3 is TGCGCCAGCAGCGGGACAGGATACACTGAAGCTTTCTTT. Translated: CASSGTGYTEAFF. This chain connects TRBV5-1 to TRBJ1-1; TRBD1 matches 8 bases. This CDR3 has 13 residues. V was pared by 4 bases and J by 3 bases, with 2 bases of the junction left unmatched. The germline gives CDR1 SGHRS, CDR2 YFSETQ.

This chain joins TRBV7-8 and TRBJ2-2, with a possible D match to TRBD2 (5 bases). The germline V gene encodes CDR1 SGHVS and CDR2 FQNEAQ. The CDR3 consists of 17 residues. Trimming cost V 4 bases and J 1 base, with 16 bases left between them. CDR3 sequence reads: CASSYRRGIRNTGELFF. The CDR3 nucleotides read TGTGCCAGCAGCTACCGGCGAGGGATTAGGAACACCGGGGAGCTGTTTTTT.

This clone has more than one count but fewer than ten. The chain employs TRBV18 and TRBJ1-4; unclear D gene. CDR1 KGHSH and CDR2 LQKENI come from the germline V gene. The CDR3 runs 12 residues. Trimming removed 2 bases from V and 8 bases from J, with 6 bases in between. CDR3 bases: TGTGCCAGCTCACCAGGGCGAGAAAAACTGTTTTTT. Translating it yields CASSPGREKLFF.

The chain couples TRBV5-1 to TRBJ2-1, with 7 bases identical to TRBD2. The CDR3 spans 14 residues. Unmatched junction bases numbered 1, after V lost 4 bases and J lost 0 bases. Germline V gene lookup returns CDR1 SGHRS and CDR2 YFSETQ. The CDR3 region has the DNA TGCGCCAGCAGCGGCGGGAGCTCCTACAATGAGCAGTTCTTC. Its translation is CASSGGSSYNEQFF.

This sequence joins TRBV18 and TRBJ2-7; tentatively, D is TRBD1 (5 bases). V was clipped by 6 bases and J by 6 bases, with 15 bases between them. From germline, CDR1 is KGHSH and CDR2 LQKENI. The CDR3 loop spans 13 amino acids. CDR3 region: CASSLFSGREQYF. The CDR3 DNA is TGTGCCAGCTCCCTATTCTCAGGGCGCGAGCAGTACTTC.

The chain links TRBV6-1 to TRBJ1-5; TRBD1 is a possible D gene (5 bases). The CDR3 is 15 amino acids. Trimming removed 1 base from V and 4 bases from J, with 11 bases in between. The germline V gene encodes CDR1 MNHNS and CDR2 SASEGT. CDR3 sequence: CASSEGPGLNQPQHF. The CDR3 nucleotides are TGTGCCAGCAGTGAAGGTCCAGGGTTGAATCAGCCCCAGCATTTT.